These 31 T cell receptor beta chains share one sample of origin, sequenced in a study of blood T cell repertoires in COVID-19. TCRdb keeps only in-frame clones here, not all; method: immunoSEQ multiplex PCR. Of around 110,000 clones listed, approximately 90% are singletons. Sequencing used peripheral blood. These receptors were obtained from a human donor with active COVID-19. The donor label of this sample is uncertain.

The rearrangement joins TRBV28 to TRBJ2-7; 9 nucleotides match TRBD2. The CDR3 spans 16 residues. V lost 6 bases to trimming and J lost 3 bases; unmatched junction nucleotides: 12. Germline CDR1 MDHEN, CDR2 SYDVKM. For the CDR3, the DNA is TGTGCCAGCAGGCGCCGAGGAGCGGGGGGTTACTACGAGCAGTACTTC. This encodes CASRRRGAGGYYEQYF.

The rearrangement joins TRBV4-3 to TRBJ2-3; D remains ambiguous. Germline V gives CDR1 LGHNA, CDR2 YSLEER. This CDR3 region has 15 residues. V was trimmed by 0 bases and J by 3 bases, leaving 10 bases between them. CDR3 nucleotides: TGCGCCAGCAGCCAAGATTTCTACCCAACAGATACGCAGTATTTT. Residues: CASSQDFYPTDTQYF.

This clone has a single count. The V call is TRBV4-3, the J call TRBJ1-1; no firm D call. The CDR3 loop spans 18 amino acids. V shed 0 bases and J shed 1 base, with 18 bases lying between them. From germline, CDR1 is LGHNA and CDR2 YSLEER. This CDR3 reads CASSQDLPAVIRNTEAFF. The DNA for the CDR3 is TGCGCCAGCAGCCAAGACCTGCCGGCGGTCATAAGGAACACTGAAGCTTTCTTT.

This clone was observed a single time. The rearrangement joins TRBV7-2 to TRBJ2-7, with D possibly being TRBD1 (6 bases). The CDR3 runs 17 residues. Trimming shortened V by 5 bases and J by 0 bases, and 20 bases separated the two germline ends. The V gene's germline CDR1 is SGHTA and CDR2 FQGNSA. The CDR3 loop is CASSPRGQGSSSYEQYF. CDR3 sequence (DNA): TGTGCCAGCAGCCCCAGAGGCCAGGGGTCCAGCTCCTACGAGCAGTACTTC.

The chain's CDR3 is CASKVGGRVRSNQPQHF. The CDR3 DNA reads TGTGCCAGCAAAGTCGGGGGGCGGGTGAGGAGCAATCAGCCCCAGCATTTT. The chain carries TRBV28 and TRBJ1-5; D possibly corresponds to TRBD1 (6 bases). Trimming took 7 bases from V and 1 from J, leaving 20 bases between them. Germline lookup yields CDR1 MDHEN and CDR2 SYDVKM. This CDR3 has 17 residues.

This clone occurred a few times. CDR3 residues: CASSQDSPGGEQYF. The CDR3 DNA reads as TGCGCCAGCAGCCAAGATTCGCCCGGGGGCGAGCAGTACTTC. The chain has TRBV4-3 and TRBJ2-7, with a tentative D call TRBD2 (6 bases). Trimming removed 0 bases from V and 6 bases from J, with 12 bases in between. Germline V CDR1 and CDR2: LGHNA, YSLEER. The CDR3 is 14 residues long.

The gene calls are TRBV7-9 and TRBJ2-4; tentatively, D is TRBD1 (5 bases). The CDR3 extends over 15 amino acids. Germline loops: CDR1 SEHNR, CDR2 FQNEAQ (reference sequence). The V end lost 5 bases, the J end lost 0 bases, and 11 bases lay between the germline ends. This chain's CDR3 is CASSRDSLAKNIQYF. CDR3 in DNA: TGTGCCAGCAGCCGAGACAGTCTAGCCAAAAACATTCAGTACTTC.

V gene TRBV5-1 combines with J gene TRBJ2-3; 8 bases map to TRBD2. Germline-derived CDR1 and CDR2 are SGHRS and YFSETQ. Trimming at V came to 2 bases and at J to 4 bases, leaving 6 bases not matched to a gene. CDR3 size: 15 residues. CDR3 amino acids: CASSFSGGSPDTQYF. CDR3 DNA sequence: TGCGCCAGCAGCTTCAGCGGGGGTAGCCCAGATACGCAGTATTTT.

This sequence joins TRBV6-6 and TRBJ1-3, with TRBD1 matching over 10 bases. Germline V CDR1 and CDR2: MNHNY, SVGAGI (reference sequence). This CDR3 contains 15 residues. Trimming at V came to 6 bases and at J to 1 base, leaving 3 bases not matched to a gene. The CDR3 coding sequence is TGTGCCAGCAGCCGGACAGGGGGTTCTGGAAACACCATATATTTT. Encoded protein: CASSRTGGSGNTIYF.

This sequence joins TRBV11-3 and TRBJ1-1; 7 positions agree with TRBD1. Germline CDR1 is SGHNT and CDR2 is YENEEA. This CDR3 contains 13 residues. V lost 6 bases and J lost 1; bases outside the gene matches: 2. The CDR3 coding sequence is TGTGCCAGCAGATGGGACAGGAACACTGAAGCTTTCTTT. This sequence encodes CASRWDRNTEAFF.

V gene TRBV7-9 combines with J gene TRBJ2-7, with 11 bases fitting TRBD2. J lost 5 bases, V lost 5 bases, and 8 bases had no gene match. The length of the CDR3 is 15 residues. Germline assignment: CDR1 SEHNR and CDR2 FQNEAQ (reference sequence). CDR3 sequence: CASSLTSGGVHEQYF. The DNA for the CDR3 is TGTGCCAGCAGCCTAACTAGCGGGGGCGTCCACGAGCAGTACTTC.

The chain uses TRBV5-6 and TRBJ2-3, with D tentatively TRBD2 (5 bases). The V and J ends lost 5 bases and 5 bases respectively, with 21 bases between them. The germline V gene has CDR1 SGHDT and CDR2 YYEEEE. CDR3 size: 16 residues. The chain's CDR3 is CASSLSGRARVDTQYF. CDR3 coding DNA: TGTGCCAGCAGTTTGTCTGGGCGGGCTAGAGTAGATACGCAGTATTTT.

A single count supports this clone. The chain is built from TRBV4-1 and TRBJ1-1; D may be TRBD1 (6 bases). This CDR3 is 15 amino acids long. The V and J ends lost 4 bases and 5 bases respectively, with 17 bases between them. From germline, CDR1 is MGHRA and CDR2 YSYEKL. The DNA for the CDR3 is TGCGCCAGCAGCCTACGGTTAACAGGGATAACTGAAGCTTTCTTT. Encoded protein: CASSLRLTGITEAFF.

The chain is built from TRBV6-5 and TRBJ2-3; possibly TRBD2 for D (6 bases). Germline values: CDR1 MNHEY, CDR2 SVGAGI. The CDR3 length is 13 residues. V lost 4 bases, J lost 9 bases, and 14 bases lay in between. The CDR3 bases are TGTGCCAGCAGTTCTACCGGGACTTACACGCAGTATTTT. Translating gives CASSSTGTYTQYF.

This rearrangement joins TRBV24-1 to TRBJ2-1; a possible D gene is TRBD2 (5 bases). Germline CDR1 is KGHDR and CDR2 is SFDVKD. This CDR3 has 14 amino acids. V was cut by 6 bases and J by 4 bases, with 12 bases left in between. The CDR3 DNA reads TGTGCCACCAGTCGTACGGGGTCTTACAATGAGCAGTTCTTC. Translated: CATSRTGSYNEQFF.

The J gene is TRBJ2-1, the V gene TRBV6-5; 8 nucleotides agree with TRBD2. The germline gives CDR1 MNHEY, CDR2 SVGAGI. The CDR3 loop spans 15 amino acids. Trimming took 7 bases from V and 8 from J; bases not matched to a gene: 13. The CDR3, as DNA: TGTGCCAGCAAATGGGGCGGCGGGGGGCGGGATGAGCAGTTCTTC. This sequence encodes CASKWGGGGRDEQFF.

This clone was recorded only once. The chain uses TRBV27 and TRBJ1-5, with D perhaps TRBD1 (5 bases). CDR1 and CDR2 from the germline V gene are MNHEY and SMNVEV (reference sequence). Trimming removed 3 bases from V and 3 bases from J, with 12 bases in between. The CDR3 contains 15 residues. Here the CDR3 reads CASSFRGTNNQPQHF. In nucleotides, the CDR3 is TGTGCCAGCAGTTTCCGCGGGACTAACAATCAGCCCCAGCATTTT.

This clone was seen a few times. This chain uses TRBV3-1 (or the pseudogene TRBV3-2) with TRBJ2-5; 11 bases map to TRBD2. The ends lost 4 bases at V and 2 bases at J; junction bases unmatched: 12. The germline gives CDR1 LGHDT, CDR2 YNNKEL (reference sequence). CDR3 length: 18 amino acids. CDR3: CASSRRGGASGGQETQYF. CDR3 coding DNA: TGTGCCAGCAGCCGGAGGGGTGGGGCTAGCGGGGGGCAAGAGACCCAGTACTTC.

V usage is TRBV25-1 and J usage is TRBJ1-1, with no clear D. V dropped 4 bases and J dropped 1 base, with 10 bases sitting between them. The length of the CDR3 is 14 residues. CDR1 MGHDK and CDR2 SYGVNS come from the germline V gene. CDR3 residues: CASSARTGNTEAFF. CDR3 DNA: TGTGCCAGCAGTGCCCGGACTGGGAACACTGAAGCTTTCTTT.

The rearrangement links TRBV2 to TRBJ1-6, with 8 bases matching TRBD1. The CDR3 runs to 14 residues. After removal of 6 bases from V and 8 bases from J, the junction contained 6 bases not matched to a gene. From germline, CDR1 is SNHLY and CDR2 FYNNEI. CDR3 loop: CASRAQGAYSPLHF. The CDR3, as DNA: TGTGCCAGCAGGGCTCAGGGGGCGTATTCACCCCTCCACTTT.

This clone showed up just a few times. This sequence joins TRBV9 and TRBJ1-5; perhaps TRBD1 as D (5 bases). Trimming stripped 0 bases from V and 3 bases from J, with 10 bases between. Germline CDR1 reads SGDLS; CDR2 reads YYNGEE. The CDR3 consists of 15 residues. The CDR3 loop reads CASSVGGTSNQPQHF. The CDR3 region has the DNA TGTGCCAGCAGCGTAGGCGGGACTTCCAATCAGCCCCAGCATTTT.

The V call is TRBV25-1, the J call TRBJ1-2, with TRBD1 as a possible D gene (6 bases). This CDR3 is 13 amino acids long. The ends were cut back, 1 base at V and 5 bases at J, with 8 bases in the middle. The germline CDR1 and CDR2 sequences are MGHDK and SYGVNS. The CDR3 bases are TGTGCCAGCAGTGAATTCCAGGGGTATGGCTACACCTTC. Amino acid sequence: CASSEFQGYGYTF.

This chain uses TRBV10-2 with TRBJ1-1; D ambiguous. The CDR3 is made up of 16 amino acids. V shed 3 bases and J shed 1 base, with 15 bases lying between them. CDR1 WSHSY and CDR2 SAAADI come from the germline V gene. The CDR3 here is CASSDIRIRENTEAFF. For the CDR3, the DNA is TGCGCCAGCAGTGACATTCGTATTCGGGAGAACACTGAAGCTTTCTTT.

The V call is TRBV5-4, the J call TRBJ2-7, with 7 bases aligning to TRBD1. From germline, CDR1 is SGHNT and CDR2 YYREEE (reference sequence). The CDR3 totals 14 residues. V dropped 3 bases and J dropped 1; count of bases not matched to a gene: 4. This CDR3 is CASSWTGESYEQYF. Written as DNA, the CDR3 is TGTGCCAGCAGCTGGACAGGAGAATCCTACGAGCAGTACTTC. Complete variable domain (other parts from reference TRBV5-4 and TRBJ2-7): ETGVTQSPTHLIKTRGQQVTLRCSSQSGHNTVSWYQQALGQGPQFIFQYYREEENGRGNFPPRFSGLQFPNYSSELNVNALELDDSALYLCASSWTGESYEQYFGPGTRLTVT.

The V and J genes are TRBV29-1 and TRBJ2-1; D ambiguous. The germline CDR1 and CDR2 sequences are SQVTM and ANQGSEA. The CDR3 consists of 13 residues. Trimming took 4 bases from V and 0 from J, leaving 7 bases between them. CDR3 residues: CSVGPRSYNEQFF. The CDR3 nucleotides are TGCAGCGTTGGGCCCCGCTCCTACAATGAGCAGTTCTTC.

The DNA of the CDR3 is TGTGCCAGCAGGGGGGAGGAGTCCGACTATGGCTACACCTTC. Its translation: CASRGEESDYGYTF. This chain connects TRBV9 to TRBJ1-2, with D maybe TRBD1 (5 bases). Germline V gives CDR1 SGDLS, CDR2 YYNGEE. V shed 5 bases and J shed 3 bases, with 14 bases lying between them. CDR3 length: 14 amino acids. The variable domain in full, completed from reference TRBV9 and TRBJ1-2, reads DSGVTQTPKHLITATGQRVTLRCSPRSGDLSVYWYQQSLDQGLQFLIQYYNGEERAKGNILERFSAQQFPDLHSELNLSSLELGDSALYFCASRGEESDYGYTFGSGTRLTVV.

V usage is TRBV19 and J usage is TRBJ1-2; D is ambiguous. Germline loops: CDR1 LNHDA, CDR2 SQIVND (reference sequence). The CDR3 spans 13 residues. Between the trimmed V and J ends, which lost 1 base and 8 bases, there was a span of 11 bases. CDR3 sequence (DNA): TGTGCCAGTAGTATAGGGAGAGCTAACGGCTACACCTTC. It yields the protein CASSIGRANGYTF.

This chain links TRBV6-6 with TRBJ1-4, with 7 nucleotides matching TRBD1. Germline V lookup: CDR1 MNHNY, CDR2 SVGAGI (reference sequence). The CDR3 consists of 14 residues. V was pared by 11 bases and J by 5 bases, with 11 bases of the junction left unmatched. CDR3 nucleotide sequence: TGTGCCGCGAAGCGGACAGGAGAAAATGAAAAACTGTTTTTT. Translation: CAAKRTGENEKLFF.

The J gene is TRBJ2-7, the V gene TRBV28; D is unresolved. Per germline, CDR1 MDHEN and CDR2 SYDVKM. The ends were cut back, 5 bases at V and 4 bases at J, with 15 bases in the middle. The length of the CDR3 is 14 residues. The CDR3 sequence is CASSPDQIRYEQYF. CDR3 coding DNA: TGTGCCAGCAGTCCCGATCAGATCAGGTACGAGCAGTACTTC.

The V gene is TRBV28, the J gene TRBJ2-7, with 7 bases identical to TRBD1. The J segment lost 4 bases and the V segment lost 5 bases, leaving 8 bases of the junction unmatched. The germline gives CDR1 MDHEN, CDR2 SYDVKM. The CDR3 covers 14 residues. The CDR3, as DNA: TGTGCCAGCAGTAGACAGGGAAGCCAATACGAGCAGTACTTC. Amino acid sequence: CASSRQGSQYEQYF.

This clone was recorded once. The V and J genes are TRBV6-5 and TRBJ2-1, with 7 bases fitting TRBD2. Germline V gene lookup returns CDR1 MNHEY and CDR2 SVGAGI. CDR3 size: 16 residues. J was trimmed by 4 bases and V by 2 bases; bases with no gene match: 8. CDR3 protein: CASSYEASGQYNEQFF. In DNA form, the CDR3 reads TGTGCCAGCAGTTACGAGGCTAGCGGCCAATACAATGAGCAGTTCTTC.